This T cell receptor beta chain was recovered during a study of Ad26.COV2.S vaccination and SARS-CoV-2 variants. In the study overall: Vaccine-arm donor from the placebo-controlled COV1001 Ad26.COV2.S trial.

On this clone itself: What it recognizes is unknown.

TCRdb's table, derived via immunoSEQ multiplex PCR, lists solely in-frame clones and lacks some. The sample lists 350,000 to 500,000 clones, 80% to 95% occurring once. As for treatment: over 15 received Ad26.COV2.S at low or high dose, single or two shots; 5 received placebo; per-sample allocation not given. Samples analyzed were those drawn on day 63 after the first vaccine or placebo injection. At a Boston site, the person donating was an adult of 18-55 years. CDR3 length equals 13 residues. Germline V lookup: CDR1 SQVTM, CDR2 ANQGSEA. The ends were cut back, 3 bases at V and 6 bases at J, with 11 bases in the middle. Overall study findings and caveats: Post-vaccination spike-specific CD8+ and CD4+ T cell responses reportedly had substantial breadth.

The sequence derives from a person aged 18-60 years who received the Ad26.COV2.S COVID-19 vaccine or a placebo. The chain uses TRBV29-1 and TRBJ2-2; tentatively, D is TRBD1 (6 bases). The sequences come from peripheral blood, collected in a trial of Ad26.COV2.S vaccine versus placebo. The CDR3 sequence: CSVDGSGAGELFF. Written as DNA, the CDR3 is TGCAGCGTTGACGGATCAGGGGCCGGGGAGCTGTTTTTT.